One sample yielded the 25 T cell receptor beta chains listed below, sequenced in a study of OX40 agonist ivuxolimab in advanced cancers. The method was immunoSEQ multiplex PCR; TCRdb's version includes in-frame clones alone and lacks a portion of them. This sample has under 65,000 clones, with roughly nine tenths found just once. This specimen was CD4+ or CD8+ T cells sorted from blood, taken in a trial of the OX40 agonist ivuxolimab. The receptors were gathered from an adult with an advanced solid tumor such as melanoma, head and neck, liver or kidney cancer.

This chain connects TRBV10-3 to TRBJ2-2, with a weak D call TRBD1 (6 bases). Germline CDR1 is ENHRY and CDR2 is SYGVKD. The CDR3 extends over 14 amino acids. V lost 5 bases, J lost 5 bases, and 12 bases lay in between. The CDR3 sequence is CAISTGTGTGELFF. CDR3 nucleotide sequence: TGTGCCATCAGTACAGGGACGGGGACCGGGGAGCTGTTTTTT.

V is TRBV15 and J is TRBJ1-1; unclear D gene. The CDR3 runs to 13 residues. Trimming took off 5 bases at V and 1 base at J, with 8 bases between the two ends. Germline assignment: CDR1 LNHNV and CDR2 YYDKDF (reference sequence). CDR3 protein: CATSEDWNTEAFF. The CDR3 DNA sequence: TGTGCCACCAGCGAGGATTGGAACACTGAAGCTTTCTTT.

In DNA, the CDR3 is TGTGCCAGCAGTTTGACGGGCAGATCTAACTATGGCTACACCTTC. This codes for CASSLTGRSNYGYTF. The V call is TRBV28, the J call TRBJ1-2; no clear D. Germline V gene sequence: CDR1 MDHEN, CDR2 SYDVKM. The CDR3 contains 15 residues. Trimming took off 3 bases at V and 0 bases at J, with 11 bases between the two ends.

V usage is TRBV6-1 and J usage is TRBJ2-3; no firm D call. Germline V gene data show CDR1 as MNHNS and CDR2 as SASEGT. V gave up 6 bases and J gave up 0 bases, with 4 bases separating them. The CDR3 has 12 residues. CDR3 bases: TGTGCCAGCAGATCTAGCACAGATACGCAGTATTTT. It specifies CASRSSTDTQYF.

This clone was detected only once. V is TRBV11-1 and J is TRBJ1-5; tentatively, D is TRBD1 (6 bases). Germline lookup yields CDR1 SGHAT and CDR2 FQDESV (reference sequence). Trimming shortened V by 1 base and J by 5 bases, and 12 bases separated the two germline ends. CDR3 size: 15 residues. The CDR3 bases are TGTGCCAGCAGCTTAGGCGGGGGCTGGGATCAGCCCCAGCATTTT. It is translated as CASSLGGGWDQPQHF.

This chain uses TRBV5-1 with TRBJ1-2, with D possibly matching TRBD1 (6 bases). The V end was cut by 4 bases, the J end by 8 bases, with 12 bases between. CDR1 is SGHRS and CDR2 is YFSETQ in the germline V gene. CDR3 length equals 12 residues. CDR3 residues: CASSMDRNGYTF. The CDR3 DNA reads TGCGCCAGCAGCATGGACAGAAACGGCTACACCTTC.

Here the CDR3 reads CASSFLSNYGYTF. Written as DNA, the CDR3 is TGTGCCAGCAGCTTTCTATCCAACTATGGCTACACCTTC. V usage is TRBV5-6 and J usage is TRBJ1-2, with D uncertain. CDR1 and CDR2 from the germline V gene are SGHDT and YYEEEE. This CDR3 region has 13 residues. The V end was cut by 2 bases, the J end by 2 bases, with 7 bases between.

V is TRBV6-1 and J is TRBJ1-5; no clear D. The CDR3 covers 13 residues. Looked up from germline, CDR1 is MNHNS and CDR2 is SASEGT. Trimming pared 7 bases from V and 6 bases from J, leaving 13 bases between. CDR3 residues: CASKEGIGQPQHF. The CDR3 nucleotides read TGTGCCAGCAAGGAAGGCATCGGTCAGCCCCAGCATTTT.

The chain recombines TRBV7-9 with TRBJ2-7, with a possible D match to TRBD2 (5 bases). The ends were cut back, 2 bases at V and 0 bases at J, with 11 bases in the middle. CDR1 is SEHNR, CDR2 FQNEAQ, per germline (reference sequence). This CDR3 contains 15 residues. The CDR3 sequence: CASSLIGGSSYEQYF. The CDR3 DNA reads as TGTGCCAGCAGCTTAATAGGAGGCAGCTCCTACGAGCAGTACTTC.

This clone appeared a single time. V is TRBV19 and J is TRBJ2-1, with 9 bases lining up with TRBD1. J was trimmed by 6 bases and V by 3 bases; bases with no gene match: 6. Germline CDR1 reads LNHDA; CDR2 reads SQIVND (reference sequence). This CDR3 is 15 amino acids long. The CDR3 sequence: CASSIRQGEPNEQFF. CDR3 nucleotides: TGTGCCAGTAGTATTCGACAGGGGGAGCCCAATGAGCAGTTCTTC.

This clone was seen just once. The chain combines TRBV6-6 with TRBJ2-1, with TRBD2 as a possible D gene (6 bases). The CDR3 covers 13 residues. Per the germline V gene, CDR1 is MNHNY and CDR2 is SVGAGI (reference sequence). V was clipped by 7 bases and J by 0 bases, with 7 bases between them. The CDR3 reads CASTGDSYNEQFF. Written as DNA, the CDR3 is TGTGCCAGCACGGGGGACTCCTACAATGAGCAGTTCTTC.

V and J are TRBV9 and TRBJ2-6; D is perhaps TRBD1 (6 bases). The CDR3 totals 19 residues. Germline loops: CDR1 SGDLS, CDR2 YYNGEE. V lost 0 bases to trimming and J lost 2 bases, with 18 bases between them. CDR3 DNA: TGTGCCAGCAGCGTAGCCTGGGGGCTGGGGTCCCCTGGGGCCAACGTCCTGACTTTC. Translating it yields CASSVAWGLGSPGANVLTF. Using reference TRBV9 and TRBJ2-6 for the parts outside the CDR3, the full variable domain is DSGVTQTPKHLITATGQRVTLRCSPRSGDLSVYWYQQSLDQGLQFLIQYYNGEERAKGNILERFSAQQFPDLHSELNLSSLELGDSALYFCASSVAWGLGSPGANVLTFGAGSRLTVL.

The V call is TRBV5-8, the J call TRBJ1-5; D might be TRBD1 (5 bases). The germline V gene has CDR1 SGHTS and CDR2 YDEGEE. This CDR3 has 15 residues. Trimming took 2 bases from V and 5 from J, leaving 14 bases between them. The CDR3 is CASSFLQAGYQPQHF. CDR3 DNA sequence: TGTGCCAGCAGCTTCCTACAGGCGGGTTATCAGCCCCAGCATTTT.

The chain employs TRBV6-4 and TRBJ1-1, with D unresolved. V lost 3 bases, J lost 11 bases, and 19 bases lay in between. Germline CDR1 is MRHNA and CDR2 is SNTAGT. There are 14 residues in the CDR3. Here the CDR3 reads CASSERLVVIAAFF. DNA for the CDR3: TGTGCCAGCAGTGAGAGATTGGTGGTTATCGCTGCTTTCTTT.

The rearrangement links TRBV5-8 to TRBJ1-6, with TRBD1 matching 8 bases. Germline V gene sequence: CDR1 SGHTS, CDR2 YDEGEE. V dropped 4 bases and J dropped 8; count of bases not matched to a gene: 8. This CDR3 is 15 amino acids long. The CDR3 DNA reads TGTGCCAGCAGCCCTATCGACAGGGGTTATTCACCCCTCCACTTT. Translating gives CASSPIDRGYSPLHF.

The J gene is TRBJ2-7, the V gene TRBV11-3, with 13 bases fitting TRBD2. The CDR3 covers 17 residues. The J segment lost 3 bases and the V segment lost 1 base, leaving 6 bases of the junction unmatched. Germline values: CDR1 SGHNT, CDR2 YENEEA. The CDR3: CASSLGGLAGIIYEQYF. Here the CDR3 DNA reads TGTGCCAGCAGCTTAGGGGGACTAGCGGGGATTATCTACGAGCAGTACTTC.

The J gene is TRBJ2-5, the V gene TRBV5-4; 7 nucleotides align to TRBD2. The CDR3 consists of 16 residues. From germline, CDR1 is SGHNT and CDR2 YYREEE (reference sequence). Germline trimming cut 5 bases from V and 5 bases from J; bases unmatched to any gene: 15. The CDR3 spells CASSSRGSGWMETQYF. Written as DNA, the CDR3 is TGTGCCAGCAGTTCCCGGGGTAGCGGGTGGATGGAGACCCAGTACTTC.

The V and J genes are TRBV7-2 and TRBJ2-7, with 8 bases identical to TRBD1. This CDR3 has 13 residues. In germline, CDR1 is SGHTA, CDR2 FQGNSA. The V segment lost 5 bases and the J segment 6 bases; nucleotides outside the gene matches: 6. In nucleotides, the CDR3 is TGTGCCAGCAGCCGACAGGGGCTTGGCGAGCAGTACTTC. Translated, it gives CASSRQGLGEQYF. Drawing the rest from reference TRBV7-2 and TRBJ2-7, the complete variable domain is GAGVSQSPSNKVTEKGKDVELRCDPISGHTALYWYRQSLGQGLEFLIYFQGNSAPDKSGLPSDRFSAERTGGSVSTLTIQRTQQEDSAVYLCASSRQGLGEQYFGPGTRLTVT.

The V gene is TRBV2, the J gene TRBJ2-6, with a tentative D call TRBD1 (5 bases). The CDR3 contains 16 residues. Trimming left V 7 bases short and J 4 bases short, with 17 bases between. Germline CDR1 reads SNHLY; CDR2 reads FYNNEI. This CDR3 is CASTADSPLGANVLTF. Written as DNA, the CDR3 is TGTGCCAGCACCGCAGACAGCCCTTTAGGGGCCAACGTCCTGACTTTC.

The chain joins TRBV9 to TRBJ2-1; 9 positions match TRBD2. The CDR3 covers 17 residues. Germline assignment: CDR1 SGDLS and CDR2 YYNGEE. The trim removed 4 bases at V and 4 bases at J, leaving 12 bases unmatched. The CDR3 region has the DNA TGTGCCAGCAGCCCATTAATAGTGCTAGCGGGATACAATGAGCAGTTCTTC. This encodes CASSPLIVLAGYNEQFF.

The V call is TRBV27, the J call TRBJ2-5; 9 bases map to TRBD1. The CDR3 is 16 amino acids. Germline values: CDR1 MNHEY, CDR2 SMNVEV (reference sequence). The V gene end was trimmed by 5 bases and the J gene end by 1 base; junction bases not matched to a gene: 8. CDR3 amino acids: CASSAGTGLLQETQYF. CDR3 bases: TGTGCCAGCAGTGCCGGGACAGGGTTACTCCAAGAGACCCAGTACTTC.

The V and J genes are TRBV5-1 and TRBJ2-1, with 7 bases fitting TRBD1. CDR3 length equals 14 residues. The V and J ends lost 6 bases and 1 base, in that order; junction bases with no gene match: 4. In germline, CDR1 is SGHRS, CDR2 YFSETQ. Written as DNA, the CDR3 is TGCGCCAGCACGGGGACAGTTTCCTACAATGAGCAGTTCTTC. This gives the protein CASTGTVSYNEQFF.

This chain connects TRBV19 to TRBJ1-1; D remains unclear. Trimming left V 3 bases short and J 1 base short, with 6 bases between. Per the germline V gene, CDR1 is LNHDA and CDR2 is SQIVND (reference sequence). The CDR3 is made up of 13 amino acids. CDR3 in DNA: TGTGCCAGTAGTATTCGTGGGAACACTGAAGCTTTCTTT. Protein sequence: CASSIRGNTEAFF.

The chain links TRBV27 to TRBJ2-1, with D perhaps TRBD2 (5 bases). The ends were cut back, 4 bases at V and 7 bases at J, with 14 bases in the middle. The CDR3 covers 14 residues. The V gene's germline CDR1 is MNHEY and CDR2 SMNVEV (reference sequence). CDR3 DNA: TGTGCCAGCAGTTACGTGGGAGAAGTAAATGAGCAGTTCTTC. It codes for CASSYVGEVNEQFF.

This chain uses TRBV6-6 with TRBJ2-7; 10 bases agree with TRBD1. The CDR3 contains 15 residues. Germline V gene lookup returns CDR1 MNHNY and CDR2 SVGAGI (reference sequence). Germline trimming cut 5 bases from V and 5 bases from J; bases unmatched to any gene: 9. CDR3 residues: CASSPYGDRGDEQYF. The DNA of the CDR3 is TGTGCCAGCAGTCCCTACGGGGACAGGGGAGACGAGCAGTACTTC.